The following is a TCR beta chain sequence with its context. As yet, its antigen is unknown. The assay was immunoSEQ multiplex PCR, and TCRdb's table has in-frame clones only and misses some. The sample yields approximately 80,000 clones, around 93% seen once. This entry belongs to a study of T cell responses to AZD1222 COVID-19 vaccine. Second-dose intervals of approximately 4 or approximately 12 weeks were pooled. General study results and limits: The donor group comprised mostly white British people and more females; the analysis possibly underestimated clonal diversity.

The CDR3 has 16 amino acids. CDR1 and CDR2 from the germline V gene are LNHNV and YYDKDF (reference sequence). V trimming: 4 bases; J trimming: 4 bases; junction bases outside the gene matches: 9. The sample consisted of peripheral blood, taken 28 days after the second AZD1222 dose. This chain connects TRBV15 to TRBJ1-3, with 8 nucleotides matching TRBD1. This TCR came from an adult who received the AZD1222 COVID-19 vaccine. CDR3 loop: CATSKETGGRGNTIYF. The CDR3 bases are TGTGCCACCAGCAAAGAAACAGGGGGAAGAGGAAACACCATATATTTT.